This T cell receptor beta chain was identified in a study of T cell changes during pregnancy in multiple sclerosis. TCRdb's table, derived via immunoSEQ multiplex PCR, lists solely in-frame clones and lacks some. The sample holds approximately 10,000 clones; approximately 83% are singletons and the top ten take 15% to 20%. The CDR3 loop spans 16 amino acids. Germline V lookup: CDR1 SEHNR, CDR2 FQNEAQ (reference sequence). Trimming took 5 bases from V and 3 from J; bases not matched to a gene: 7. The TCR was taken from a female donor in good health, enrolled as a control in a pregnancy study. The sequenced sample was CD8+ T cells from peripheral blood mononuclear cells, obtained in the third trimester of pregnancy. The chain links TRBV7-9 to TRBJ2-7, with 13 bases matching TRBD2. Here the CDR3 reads CASSHGGLAGDYEQYF. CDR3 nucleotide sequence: TGTGCCAGCAGCCACGGTGGACTAGCGGGGGACTACGAGCAGTACTTC.